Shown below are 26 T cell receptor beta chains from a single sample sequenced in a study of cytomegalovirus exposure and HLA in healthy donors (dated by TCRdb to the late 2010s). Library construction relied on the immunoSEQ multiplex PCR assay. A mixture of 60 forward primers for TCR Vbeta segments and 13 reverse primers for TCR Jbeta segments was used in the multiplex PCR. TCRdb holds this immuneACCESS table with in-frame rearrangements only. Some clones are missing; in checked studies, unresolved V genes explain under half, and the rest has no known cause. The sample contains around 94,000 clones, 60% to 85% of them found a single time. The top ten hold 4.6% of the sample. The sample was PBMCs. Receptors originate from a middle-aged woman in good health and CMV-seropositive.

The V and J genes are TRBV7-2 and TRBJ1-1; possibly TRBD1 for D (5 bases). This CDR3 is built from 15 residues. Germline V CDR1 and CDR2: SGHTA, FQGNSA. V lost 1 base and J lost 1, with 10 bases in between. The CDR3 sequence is CASSLVSGQNTEAFF. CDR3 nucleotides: TGTGCCAGCAGCTTAGTGTCAGGGCAGAACACTGAAGCTTTCTTT.

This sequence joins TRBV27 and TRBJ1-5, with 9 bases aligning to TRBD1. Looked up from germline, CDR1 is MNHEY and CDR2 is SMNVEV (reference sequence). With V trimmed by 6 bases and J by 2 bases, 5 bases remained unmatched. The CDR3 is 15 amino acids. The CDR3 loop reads CASRRGQGGNQPQHF. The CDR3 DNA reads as TGTGCCAGCAGGAGGGGACAGGGTGGCAATCAGCCCCAGCATTTT.

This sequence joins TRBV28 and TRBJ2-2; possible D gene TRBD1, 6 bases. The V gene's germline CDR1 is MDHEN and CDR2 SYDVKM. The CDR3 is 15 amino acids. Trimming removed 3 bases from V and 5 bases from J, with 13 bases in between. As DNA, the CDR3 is TGTGCCAGCAGTTTCAGGGCCAGGGGAACCGGGGAGCTGTTTTTT. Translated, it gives CASSFRARGTGELFF.

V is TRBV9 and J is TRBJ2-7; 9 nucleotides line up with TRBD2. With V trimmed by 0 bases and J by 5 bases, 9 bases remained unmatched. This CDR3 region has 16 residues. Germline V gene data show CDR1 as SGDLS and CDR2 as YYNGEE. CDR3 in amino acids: CASSVEGLAGLDEQYF. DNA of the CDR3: TGTGCCAGCAGCGTAGAGGGTCTAGCGGGACTTGACGAGCAGTACTTC.

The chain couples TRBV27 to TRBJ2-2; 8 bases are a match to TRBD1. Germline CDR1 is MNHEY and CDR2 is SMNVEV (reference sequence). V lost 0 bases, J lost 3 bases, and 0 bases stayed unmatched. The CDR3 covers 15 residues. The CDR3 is CASSLSRGHTGELFF. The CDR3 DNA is TGTGCCAGCAGTTTATCCAGGGGGCACACCGGGGAGCTGTTTTTT.

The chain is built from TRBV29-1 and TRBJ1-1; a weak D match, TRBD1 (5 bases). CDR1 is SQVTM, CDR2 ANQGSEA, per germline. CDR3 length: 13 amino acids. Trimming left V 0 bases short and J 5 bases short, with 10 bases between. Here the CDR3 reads CSVEDPGDTEAFF. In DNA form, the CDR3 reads TGCAGCGTTGAAGATCCGGGGGATACTGAAGCTTTCTTT.

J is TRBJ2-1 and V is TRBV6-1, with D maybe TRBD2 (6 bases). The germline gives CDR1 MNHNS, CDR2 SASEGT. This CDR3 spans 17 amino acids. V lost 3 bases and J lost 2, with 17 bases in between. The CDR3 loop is CASSDKTRISAYNEQFF. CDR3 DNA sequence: TGTGCCAGCAGTGATAAGACTAGGATATCTGCCTACAATGAGCAGTTCTTC.

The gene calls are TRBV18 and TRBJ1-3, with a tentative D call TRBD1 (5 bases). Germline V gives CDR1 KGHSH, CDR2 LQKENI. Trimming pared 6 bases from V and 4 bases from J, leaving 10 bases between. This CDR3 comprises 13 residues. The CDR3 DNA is TGTGCCAGCTCGGACACCTCAGGAAACACCATATATTTT. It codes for CASSDTSGNTIYF.

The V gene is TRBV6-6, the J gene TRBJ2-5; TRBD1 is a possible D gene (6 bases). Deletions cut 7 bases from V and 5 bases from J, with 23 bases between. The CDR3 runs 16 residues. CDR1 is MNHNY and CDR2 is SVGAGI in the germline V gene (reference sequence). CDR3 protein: CASTHPTPTGWETQYF. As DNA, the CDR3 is TGTGCCAGCACTCATCCTACGCCTACAGGGTGGGAGACCCAGTACTTC.

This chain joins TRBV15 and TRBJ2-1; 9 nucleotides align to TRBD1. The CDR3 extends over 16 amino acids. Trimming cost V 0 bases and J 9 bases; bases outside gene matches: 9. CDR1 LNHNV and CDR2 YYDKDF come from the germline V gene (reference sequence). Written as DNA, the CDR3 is TGTGCCACCAGCAGAGATGAGGGGACAGGGTCGAGTGAGCAGTTCTTC. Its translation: CATSRDEGTGSSEQFF.

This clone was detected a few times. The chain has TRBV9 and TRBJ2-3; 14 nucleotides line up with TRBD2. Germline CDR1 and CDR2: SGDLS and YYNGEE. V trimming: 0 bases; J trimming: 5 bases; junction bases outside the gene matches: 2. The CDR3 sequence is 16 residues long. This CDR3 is CASSVGLAGGGDTQYF. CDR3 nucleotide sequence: TGTGCCAGCAGCGTAGGACTAGCGGGAGGGGGAGATACGCAGTATTTT.

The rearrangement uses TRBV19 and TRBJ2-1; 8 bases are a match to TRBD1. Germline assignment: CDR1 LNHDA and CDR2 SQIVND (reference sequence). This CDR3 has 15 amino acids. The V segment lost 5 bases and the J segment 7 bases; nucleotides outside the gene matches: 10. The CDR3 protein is CASSSRTGQGNEQFF. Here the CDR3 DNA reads TGTGCCAGTAGTTCAAGGACAGGGCAGGGGAATGAGCAGTTCTTC.

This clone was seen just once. The CDR3 protein is CAWIRNDEQFF. Here the CDR3 DNA reads TGTGCCTGGATTCGTAATGATGAGCAGTTCTTC. The V and J genes are TRBV30 and TRBJ2-1; no clear D. Trimming pared 4 bases from V and 8 bases from J, leaving 9 bases between. CDR3 length equals 11 residues. Germline V gives CDR1 GTSNPN, CDR2 SVGIG (reference sequence). The variable domain in full, completed from reference TRBV30 and TRBJ2-1, reads SQTIHQWPATLVQPVGSPLSLECTVEGTSNPNLYWYRQAAGRGLQLLFYSVGIGQISSEVPQNLSASRPQDRQFILSSKKLLLSDSGFYLCAWIRNDEQFFGPGTRLTVL.

CDR3 protein: CASSVQGTSNYGYTF. The CDR3 DNA sequence: TGCGCCAGCAGCGTACAGGGGACTTCTAACTATGGCTACACCTTC. This chain links TRBV4-1 with TRBJ1-2; 7 bases agree with TRBD1. Germline-derived CDR1 and CDR2 are MGHRA and YSYEKL. Trimming at V came to 5 bases and at J to 0 bases, leaving 6 bases not matched to a gene. This CDR3 comprises 15 residues.

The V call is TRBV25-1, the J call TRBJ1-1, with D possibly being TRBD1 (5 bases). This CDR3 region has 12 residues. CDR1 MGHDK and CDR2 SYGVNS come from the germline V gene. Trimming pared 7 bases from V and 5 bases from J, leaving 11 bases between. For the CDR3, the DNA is TGTGCCAGCAAAGGGGCGAGTACTGAAGCTTTCTTT. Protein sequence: CASKGASTEAFF.

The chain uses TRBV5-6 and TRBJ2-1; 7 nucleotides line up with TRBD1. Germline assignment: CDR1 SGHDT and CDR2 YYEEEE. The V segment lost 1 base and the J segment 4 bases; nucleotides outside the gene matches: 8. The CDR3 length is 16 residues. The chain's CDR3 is CASSLKGAPSYNEQFF. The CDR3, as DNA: TGTGCCAGCAGCTTGAAGGGGGCGCCTTCTTACAATGAGCAGTTCTTC.

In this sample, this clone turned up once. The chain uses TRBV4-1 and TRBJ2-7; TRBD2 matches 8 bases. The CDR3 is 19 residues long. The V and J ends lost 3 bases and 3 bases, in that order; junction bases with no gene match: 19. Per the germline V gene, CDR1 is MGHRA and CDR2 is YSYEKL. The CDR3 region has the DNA TGCGCCAGCAGCCATGGGGATTGGACTAGCCACTCTCCCTTCTACGAGCAGTACTTC. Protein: CASSHGDWTSHSPFYEQYF.

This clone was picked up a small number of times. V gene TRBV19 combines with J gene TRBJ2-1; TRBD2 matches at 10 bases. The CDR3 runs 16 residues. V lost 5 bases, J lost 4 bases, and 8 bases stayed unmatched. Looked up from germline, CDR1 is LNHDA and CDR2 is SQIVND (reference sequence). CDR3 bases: TGTGCCAGTAGTCCCACTAGCGGGACTACTTACAATGAGCAGTTCTTC. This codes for CASSPTSGTTYNEQFF.

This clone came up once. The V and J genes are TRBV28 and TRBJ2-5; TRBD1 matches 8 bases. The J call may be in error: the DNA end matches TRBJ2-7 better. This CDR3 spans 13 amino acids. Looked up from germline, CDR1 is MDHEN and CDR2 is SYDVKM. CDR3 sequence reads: CASSAWDRFEQYF. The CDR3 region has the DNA TGTGCCAGCAGTGCCTGGGACAGGTTCGAGCAGTACTTC.

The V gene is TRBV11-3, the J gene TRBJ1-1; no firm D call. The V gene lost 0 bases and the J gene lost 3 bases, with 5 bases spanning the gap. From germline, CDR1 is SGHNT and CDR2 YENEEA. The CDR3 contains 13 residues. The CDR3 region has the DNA TGTGCCAGCAGCTTAGATAAGCACACTGAAGCTTTCTTT. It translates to CASSLDKHTEAFF.

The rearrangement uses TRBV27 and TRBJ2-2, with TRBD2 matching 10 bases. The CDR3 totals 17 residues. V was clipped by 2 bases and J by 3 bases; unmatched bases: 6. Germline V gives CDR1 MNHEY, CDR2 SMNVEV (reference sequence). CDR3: CASSLSSGRSHTGELFF. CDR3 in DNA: TGTGCCAGCAGTTTAAGTAGCGGGAGGTCTCACACCGGGGAGCTGTTTTTT.

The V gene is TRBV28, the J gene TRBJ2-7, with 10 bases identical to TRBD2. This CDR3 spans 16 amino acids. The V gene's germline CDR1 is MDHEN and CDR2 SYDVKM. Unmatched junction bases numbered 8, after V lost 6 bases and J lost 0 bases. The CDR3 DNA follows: TGTGCCAGCAGCGGTTACTTAGCGGGAGGCTCCTACGAGCAGTACTTC. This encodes CASSGYLAGGSYEQYF.

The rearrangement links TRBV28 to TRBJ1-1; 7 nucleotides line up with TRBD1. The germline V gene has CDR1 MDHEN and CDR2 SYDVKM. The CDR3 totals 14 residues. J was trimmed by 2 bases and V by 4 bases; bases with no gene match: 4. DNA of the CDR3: TGTGCCAGCAGTTGGGACAGTAAAAACACTGAAGCTTTCTTT. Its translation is CASSWDSKNTEAFF.

In nucleotides, the CDR3 is TGTGCCAGCAGTGAAGATACCAGGGTCCGGGAGCAGTACTTC. This encodes CASSEDTRVREQYF. The V call is TRBV6-1, the J call TRBJ2-7; D may be TRBD1 (5 bases). The CDR3 is 14 amino acids. Trimming left V 1 base short and J 7 bases short, with 14 bases between. Germline assignment: CDR1 MNHNS and CDR2 SASEGT.

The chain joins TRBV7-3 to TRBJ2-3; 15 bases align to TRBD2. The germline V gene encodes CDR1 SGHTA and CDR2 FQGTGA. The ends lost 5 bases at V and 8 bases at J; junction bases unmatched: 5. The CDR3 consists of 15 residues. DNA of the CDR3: TGTGCCAGCAGCAACGGACTAGCGGGAGGGCTTACGCAGTATTTT. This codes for CASSNGLAGGLTQYF.

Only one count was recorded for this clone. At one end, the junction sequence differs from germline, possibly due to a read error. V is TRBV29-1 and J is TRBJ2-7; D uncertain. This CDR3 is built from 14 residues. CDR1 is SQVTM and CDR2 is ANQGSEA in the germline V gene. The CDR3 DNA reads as TGCAGCGTTGAAGGCCCGTCAGGAAATTACGGGCAGTACTTC. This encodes CSVEGPSGNYGQYF.